These T cell receptor beta chains were read from a single sample in a study of naive and memory T cell subsets. Each CDR3 protein is one row after TCRdb ran MiXCR on the UMI-ligation and nested PCR reads. Of over 110,000 distinct CDR3 sequences in the sample, approximately 21% were seen once. The material sequenced was naive CD8+ T cells from blood. The receptor set was obtained from a human donor in good health. Each CDR3 is given with its conserved first and last residue. Fields, in order: V gene, clone size, J gene, D gene, CDR3 DNA, CDR3 protein. The D gene is left open where the match is weak. Clone size is not always given. Where it is, it says once, few, many or a class for expanded clones.

>TRBV27|NA|TRBJ2-5|NA
TGTGCCAGCAGTTTATCGCTTAGGGATCAAGAGACCCAGTACTTC
CASSLSLRDQETQYF
>TRBV20-1|NA|TRBJ2-3|NA
TGCAGTGCTAGAGATGGTGGGGCGGCTAGTTCCGATACGCAGTATTTT
CSARDGGAASSDTQYF
>TRBV28|NA|TRBJ2-3|TRBD1
TGTGCCAGCAGTTTGTCGCCACCACAGGGGAAGGGCACAGATACGCAGTATTTT
CASSLSPPQGKGTDTQYF
>TRBV10-3|NA|TRBJ2-5|TRBD2
TGTGCCATCAGCGGACTAGCGGGTCCCCAAGAGACCCAGTACTTC
CAISGLAGPQETQYF
>TRBV27|NA|TRBJ2-7|TRBD2
TGTGCCAGCAGTCCCGTGGGGGAGGGTTACGAGCAGTACTTC
CASSPVGEGYEQYF
>TRBV12-3/TRBV12-4|NA|TRBJ1-2|NA
TGTGCCAGCAGTTTTGGCGAGGACTATGGCTACACCTTC
CASSFGEDYGYTF
>TRBV7-9|NA|TRBJ2-3|NA
TGTGCCAGCAGCTCCACCGAGACGGGAGAATCAGATACGCAGTATTTT
CASSSTETGESDTQYF
>TRBV6-5|NA|TRBJ2-5|TRBD1
TGTGCCAGCAGTCAGGGACAGATTCAAGAGACCCAGTACTTC
CASSQGQIQETQYF
>TRBV19|NA|TRBJ1-1|NA
TGTGCCAGTATTATCCCCGGGAACACTGAAGCTTTCTTT
CASIIPGNTEAFF
>TRBV6-5|many|TRBJ1-5|TRBD1
TGTGCCAGCAGTTACTACGGACAGGGCCCTCCGGGGTTAACCCAGCATTTT
CASSYYGQGPPGLTQHF
>TRBV6-5|few|TRBJ2-2|NA
TGTGCCAGCAGTTACGGGGTCAAGAACACCGGGGAGCTGTTTTTT
CASSYGVKNTGELFF
>TRBV20-1|NA|TRBJ2-3|NA
TGCAGTGCTCCCTTTTCGTTTGTTGGGACAGATACGCAGTATTTT
CSAPFSFVGTDTQYF
>TRBV9|NA|TRBJ1-5|NA
TGTGCCAGCAGCGTAGGGGACGGCAATCAGCCCCAGCATTTT
CASSVGDGNQPQHF
>TRBV6-1|NA|TRBJ2-7|TRBD1
TGTGCCAGCAGTGAAGTCCCAGGGGGCTACGAGCAGTACTTC
CASSEVPGGYEQYF
>TRBV7-9|few|TRBJ2-2|TRBD2
TGTGCCAGCAGTCCTAGCGGCTCCCCCGGGGAGCTGTTTTTT
CASSPSGSPGELFF
>TRBV20-1|few|TRBJ1-5|NA
TGCAGTGCTAGCAGGCCGGTTCGAGTTCTCCGGGATGATCAGCCCCAGCATTTT
CSASRPVRVLRDDQPQHF
>TRBV4-3|NA|TRBJ2-5|TRBD1
TGCGCCAGCAGCCAAGAGCAGGGGGCCACTGAGACCCAGTACTTC
CASSQEQGATETQYF
>TRBV12-3/TRBV12-4|many|TRBJ2-7|NA
TGTGCCAGCAGTTTCGCGAGTTCTTTCCACGAGCAGTACTTC
CASSFASSFHEQYF
>TRBV27|NA|TRBJ1-1|NA
TGTGCCAGCAGGTCTGGCACTGAAGCTTTCTTT
CASRSGTEAFF
>TRBV5-1|few|TRBJ2-2|NA
TGCGCCAGCACCTTTGGCCCCCCCGGGGAGCTGTTTTTT
CASTFGPPGELFF
>TRBV27|NA|TRBJ1-1|NA
TGTGCCAGCAGTTTATCGACGGGTTACACTGAAGCTTTCTTT
CASSLSTGYTEAFF
>TRBV7-2|NA|TRBJ1-2|NA
TGTGCCAGCAGAGGAGGGGATGGCTACACCTTC
CASRGGDGYTF
>TRBV4-1|NA|TRBJ1-5|TRBD1
TGCGCCAGCAGCCAGCAGACAGGGAAGAGTCAGCCCCAGCATTTT
CASSQQTGKSQPQHF
>TRBV6-2/TRBV6-3|NA|TRBJ2-7|NA
TGTGCCAGCAGTTACAGCCAAGGCGAGCAGTACTTC
CASSYSQGEQYF
>TRBV7-6|few|TRBJ2-7|TRBD1
TGTGCCAGCAGCCCATGGACAGGGGGAGACTACGAGCAGTACTTC
CASSPWTGGDYEQYF
>TRBV28|few|TRBJ2-7|TRBD1
TGTGCCAGCAGTCCCGAGGACAGGGGTGTTTGGCGGGACTCCTACGAGCAGTACTTC
CASSPEDRGVWRDSYEQYF
>TRBV6-5|NA|TRBJ2-7|TRBD2
TGTGCCAGCAGGGAAACTAGCGATGACTACGAGCAGTACTTC
CASRETSDDYEQYF
>TRBV9|NA|TRBJ2-7|TRBD2
TGTGCCAGCAGCGTAGGGGTCGCTAGCGGGGGTCAATCCTACGAGCAGTACTTC
CASSVGVASGGQSYEQYF
>TRBV29-1|NA|TRBJ2-2|NA
TGCAGCGTTGAAGATCAATGGGGCACCGGGGAGCTGTTTTTT
CSVEDQWGTGELFF
>TRBV29-1|NA|TRBJ2-7|TRBD2
TGCAGCGTTGTAGCGGGAGGCCTATACGAGCAGTACTTC
CSVVAGGLYEQYF
>TRBV6-5|NA|TRBJ2-3|TRBD2
TGTGCCAGCAGTTACTCAATTAGCGGGAGCACAGATACGCAGTATTTT
CASSYSISGSTDTQYF
>TRBV25-1|NA|TRBJ1-1|TRBD1
TGTGCCAGCAGTGAATACTTCCAAAACCCGAGAAGACAGGGAAACACTGAAGCTTTCTTT
CASSEYFQNPRRQGNTEAFF
>TRBV24-1|few|TRBJ2-1|TRBD1
TGTGCCACCAGTGATTTAAGGGGACAGGGGAATGAGCAGTTCTTC
CATSDLRGQGNEQFF
>TRBV14|NA|TRBJ2-3|TRBD1
TGTGCCAGCAGTCGACAGGGAAGAGAGTCAGATACGCAGTATTTT
CASSRQGRESDTQYF
>TRBV30|NA|TRBJ1-2|NA
TGTGCCTGGAGCGGAAGTGGCTACACCTTC
CAWSGSGYTF
>TRBV7-6|few|TRBJ2-7|NA
TGTGCCAGCAGCTTAGCCCCCGGGGAATTGGGGGAGCAGTACTTC
CASSLAPGELGEQYF
>TRBV12-3/TRBV12-4|few|TRBJ2-1|TRBD1
TGTGCCAGCAGTTTTGTGGGACAGGTCAATGAGCAGTTCTTC
CASSFVGQVNEQFF
>TRBV2|NA|TRBJ1-5|NA
TGTGCCAGCAGAGCCGGTGTTCAGCCCCAGCATTTT
CASRAGVQPQHF
>TRBV2|NA|TRBJ2-3|NA
TGTGCCAGCAGTGATCCCGGTGAAGCAGATACGCAGTATTTT
CASSDPGEADTQYF
>TRBV7-2|NA|TRBJ2-5|TRBD1
TGTGCCAGCAGCTTAGGGACAGGGGGCTCAGAGACCCAGTACTTC
CASSLGTGGSETQYF
>TRBV28|NA|TRBJ1-5|NA
TGTGCCAGCAGCCGTCAGCCCCAGCATTTT
CASSRQPQHF
>TRBV10-3|few|TRBJ2-7|NA
TGTGCCATCACGTCAGGTGCCGAGCAGTACTTC
CAITSGAEQYF
>TRBV5-5|NA|TRBJ2-3|NA
TGTGCCAGCAGCTTGGAACAGCCCACAGATACGCAGTATTTT
CASSLEQPTDTQYF
>TRBV4-2|few|TRBJ1-1|TRBD1
TGTGCCAGCAGCCAAGATACAGGGGACGGTGAGGCTTTCTTT
CASSQDTGDGEAFF
>TRBV14|NA|TRBJ1-5|NA
TGTGCCAGCAGCACGAGGGGGGGTCAGCCCCAGCATTTT
CASSTRGGQPQHF
>TRBV6-2/TRBV6-3|many|TRBJ1-1|TRBD1
TGTGCCAGCTCGTTTACAGGGGGCACTGAAGCTTTCTTT
CASSFTGGTEAFF
>TRBV20-1|NA|TRBJ2-1|TRBD2
TGCAGTGCTAGAAGTCCGCTAGCGGTCTCCTACAATGAGCAGTTCTTC
CSARSPLAVSYNEQFF
>TRBV2|NA|TRBJ2-3|NA
TGTGCCAGCAGTGAAGGATGGGACTTGAACACAGATACGCAGTATTTT
CASSEGWDLNTDTQYF
>TRBV29-1|NA|TRBJ2-2|NA
TGCAGCGTTCGCACTAAGACCGGGGAGCTGTTTTTT
CSVRTKTGELFF
>TRBV12-3/TRBV12-4|once|TRBJ2-7|TRBD1
TGTGCCAGCAGTTTAGGACAGGGATGGTGCGAGCAGTACTTC
CASSLGQGWCEQYF
>TRBV2|NA|TRBJ2-7|TRBD2
TGTGCCAGCAGTGCCCCGACTAGCGGGAGGGTATACGAGCAGTACTTC
CASSAPTSGRVYEQYF
>TRBV7-9|few|TRBJ2-3|TRBD2
TGTGCCAGCAGCCAGACTAGCGGGAGTTCTCATACGCAGTATTTT
CASSQTSGSSHTQYF
>TRBV7-2|few|TRBJ2-3|TRBD2
TGTGCCAGCAGCTTATTGGGGAGCGGGAGGGACACAGATACGCAGTATTTT
CASSLLGSGRDTDTQYF
>TRBV6-2/TRBV6-3|many|TRBJ2-1|NA
TGTGCCAGCAGTTCGACAGGCTACAATGAGCAGTTCTTC
CASSSTGYNEQFF
>TRBV2|NA|TRBJ2-7|TRBD1
TGTGCCAGCAGATTAACAGGGGGCGAGCAGTACTTC
CASRLTGGEQYF
>TRBV12-3/TRBV12-4|few|TRBJ2-1|TRBD1
TGTGCCAGCAGGCCGAACAGGGGGCTTGGCAATGAGCAGTTCTTC
CASRPNRGLGNEQFF
>TRBV29-1|NA|TRBJ1-1|TRBD1
TGCAGCGTTGATGAGGGGGCCATGAACACTGAAGCTTTCTTT
CSVDEGAMNTEAFF
>TRBV14|few|TRBJ1-4|NA
TGTGCCAGCAGCCAAGGCAGCTCCACCATTCCTCATGAAAAACTGTTTTTT
CASSQGSSTIPHEKLFF
>TRBV27|NA|TRBJ2-4|NA
TGTGCCAGCGGTCATGTACAGAATACCAAAAACATTCAGTACTTC
CASGHVQNTKNIQYF